Listed below are T cell receptor beta chains from one sample, sequenced in a study of shared clonotypes between healthy human individuals. The assay was immunoSEQ multiplex PCR, and TCRdb's table has in-frame clones only and misses some. Counted here are about 2 million clones, about 94% occurring once; the ten biggest clones make up approximately 1.2%. The sample was naive CD8+ T cells sorted from blood. Every receptor here comes from a young man in good health. Each CDR3 is given with its conserved first and last residue. D genes are given only for firm matches. Clone size is not always given. Where it is, it says once, few, many or a class for expanded clones.

v_gene	abundance	d_gene	j_gene	CDR3aa	CDR3nt
TRBV7-8	-	-	TRBJ2-7	CASSWSGTSYEQYF	TGTGCCAGCAGCTGGTCCGGGACCTCCTACGAGCAGTACTTC
TRBV27	-	-	TRBJ1-2	CASSLSVRGRVEGYTF	TGTGCCAGCAGTTTATCGGTCCGGGGGAGGGTGGAGGGCTACACCTTC
TRBV7-6	once	-	TRBJ1-5	CASLRVDQPQHF	TGTGCCAGCCTGAGGGTGGATCAGCCCCAGCATTTT
TRBV13	-	-	TRBJ2-7	CASSWGVRTDSYEQYF	TGTGCCAGCAGCTGGGGGGTCCGGACAGACTCCTACGAGCAGTACTTC
TRBV28	-	-	TRBJ2-1	CASSLKVWEQFF	TGTGCCAGCAGTTTAAAAGTCTGGGAGCAGTTCTTC
TRBV27	-	-	TRBJ2-7	CASSLSGVQVSSYEQYF	TGTGCCAGCAGTTTGTCAGGAGTCCAGGTCAGCTCCTACGAGCAGTACTTC
TRBV9	-	-	TRBJ2-7	CASSVGGESYEQYF	TGTGCCAGCAGCGTAGGGGGGGAGTCCTACGAGCAGTACTTC
TRBV7-8	-	-	TRBJ1-6	CASSYQPGFNSPLHF	TGTGCCAGCAGCTACCAGCCCGGGTTTAATTCACCCCTCCACTTT
TRBV6-1	-	-	TRBJ2-3	CASGSGQGGTDTQYF	TGTGCCAGCGGATCGGGGCAAGGGGGCACAGATACGCAGTATTTT
TRBV6-5	-	-	TRBJ1-2	CASSPTQLLSNGYTF	TGTGCCAGCAGTCCAACCCAACTCCTTTCCAATGGCTACACCTTC
TRBV5-1	-	-	TRBJ2-7	CASSPDLRGYEQYF	TGCGCCAGCAGCCCGGACCTACGGGGTTACGAGCAGTACTTC
TRBV6-1	-	-	TRBJ2-7	CACGSYEQYF	TGTGCCTGCGGCTCCTACGAGCAGTACTTC
TRBV5-6	-	-	TRBJ2-7	CASSLEGGGYEQYF	TGTGCCAGCAGCTTGGAGGGGGGAGGCTACGAGCAGTACTTC
TRBV5-6	-	-	TRBJ1-2	CASSSRRGWGNYGYTF	TGTGCCAGCAGCTCCCGGAGGGGATGGGGCAACTATGGCTACACCTTC
TRBV5-4	-	-	TRBJ2-7	CASSFQGSVLEYF	TGTGCCAGCAGCTTCCAGGGCAGCGTACTCGAGTACTTC
TRBV7-2	-	-	TRBJ1-1	CASSLFGDWGMGEAFF	TGTGCCAGCAGCTTATTTGGAGACTGGGGTATGGGTGAAGCTTTCTTT
TRBV30	-	TRBD1	TRBJ2-1	CAWGTGAGYNEQFF	TGTGCCTGGGGGACAGGGGCCGGGTACAATGAGCAGTTCTTC
TRBV7-9	-	-	TRBJ1-4	CASSLFPEKLFF	TGTGCCAGCAGCTTATTCCCCGAAAAACTGTTTTTT
TRBV4-2	-	TRBD2	TRBJ2-7	CASSSLGTSVSYEQYF	TGTGCCAGCAGCTCTCTCGGGACTAGCGTCTCCTACGAGCAGTACTTC
TRBV6-1	once	-	TRBJ2-1	CASSDLRIQGPYNEQFF	TGTGCCAGCAGTGACCTAAGGATACAGGGACCTTACAATGAGCAGTTCTTC
TRBV2	-	-	TRBJ2-2	CANLGVATGELFF	TGTGCCAACCTAGGAGTAGCCACCGGGGAGCTGTTTTTT
TRBV7-8	-	TRBD2	TRBJ2-5	CASSFGTSGGAEETQYF	TGTGCCAGCAGCTTCGGGACTAGCGGGGGGGCCGAAGAGACCCAGTACTTC
TRBV6-5	-	-	TRBJ1-1	CASSIGIMNTEAFF	TGTGCCAGCAGCATAGGGATTATGAACACTGAAGCTTTCTTT
TRBV19	-	TRBD2	TRBJ2-7	CASSIGLAGVTEQYF	TGTGCCAGTAGTATTGGACTAGCGGGAGTTACCGAGCAGTACTTC
TRBV5-1	-	TRBD2	TRBJ2-5	CASSLASGGSVYQETQYF	TGCGCCAGCAGCCTTGCTAGCGGGGGGTCCGTGTACCAAGAGACCCAGTACTTC
TRBV5-4	-	-	TRBJ2-7	CASGSGIRELDEQYF	TGTGCCAGCGGCTCGGGGATACGGGAGTTGGACGAGCAGTACTTC
TRBV14	-	-	TRBJ2-1	CASSQVGLLNEQFF	TGTGCCAGCAGCCAAGTCGGCCTCCTCAATGAGCAGTTCTTC
TRBV2	-	-	TRBJ2-1	CASRTSTYLYEQFF	TGTGCCAGCAGGACTAGTACCTATCTCTATGAGCAGTTCTTC
TRBV19	-	TRBD1	TRBJ1-1	CASTARTGIAEAFF	TGTGCCAGTACTGCTCGGACAGGTATCGCTGAAGCTTTCTTT
TRBV4-3	-	-	TRBJ2-5	CASSLEWGQETQYF	TGCGCCAGCAGCCTAGAATGGGGGCAAGAGACCCAGTACTTC
TRBV5-1	-	TRBD2	TRBJ2-1	CASSGGLAGFQYNEQFF	TGCGCCAGCAGCGGCGGACTAGCGGGATTCCAATACAATGAGCAGTTCTTC
TRBV5-5	-	-	TRBJ2-1	CASSPLWEQFF	TGTGCCAGCAGCCCACTATGGGAGCAGTTCTTC
TRBV5-4	-	-	TRBJ1-1	CASSPQGFDTEAFF	TGTGCCAGCAGCCCCCAGGGGTTCGACACTGAAGCTTTCTTT
TRBV5-1	few	TRBD1	TRBJ1-1	CASSLPTGLNTEAFF	TGCGCCAGCAGCTTACCGACAGGGTTGAACACTGAAGCTTTCTTT
TRBV5-1	-	-	TRBJ2-5	CASGNTHLGGETQYF	TGCGCCAGCGGGAACACCCATCTAGGGGGGGAGACCCAGTACTTC
TRBV7-9	once	TRBD2	TRBJ2-7	CASSFTSGGYEQYF	TGTGCCAGCAGCTTTACTAGCGGGGGCTACGAGCAGTACTTC
TRBV11-2	-	-	TRBJ2-1	CASNRGAGAYNEQFF	TGTGCCAGCAACAGGGGGGCGGGAGCTTACAATGAGCAGTTCTTC
TRBV7-9	-	TRBD1	TRBJ2-1	CASSLVGQGIGHEQFF	TGTGCCAGCAGCTTAGTGGGACAGGGGATTGGCCATGAGCAGTTCTTC
TRBV7-9	-	TRBD1	TRBJ1-5	CASSSPGGNQPQHF	TGTGCCAGCAGCTCTCCAGGGGGAAATCAGCCCCAGCATTTT
TRBV29-1	-	-	TRBJ2-5	CSVASEYQETQYF	TGCAGCGTTGCTTCGGAATACCAAGAGACCCAGTACTTC
TRBV30	-	-	TRBJ2-7	CAWSVPPASHEQYF	TGTGCCTGGAGTGTACCGCCCGCCTCCCACGAGCAGTACTTC
TRBV5-6	-	-	TRBJ2-7	CASSWGDREGYEQYF	TGTGCCAGCAGCTGGGGAGACAGGGAGGGCTACGAGCAGTACTTC
TRBV7-2	-	TRBD2	TRBJ2-1	CASRSKHGGNPYNEQFF	TGTGCCAGCAGGTCTAAACACGGGGGGAATCCCTACAATGAGCAGTTCTTC
TRBV18	-	-	TRBJ2-7	CASSPSPSIADEQYF	TGTGCCAGCTCACCATCCCCGTCTATCGCCGACGAGCAGTACTTC
TRBV2	-	-	TRBJ1-4	CASTWGEKLFF	TGTGCCAGCACCTGGGGAGAAAAACTGTTTTTT
TRBV29-1	-	-	TRBJ2-3	CSVEPWTARPTDTQYF	TGCAGCGTCGAACCGTGGACCGCAAGACCCACAGATACGCAGTATTTT
TRBV7-8	-	TRBD1	TRBJ1-2	CASSLDRWDGYTF	TGTGCCAGCAGCCTGGACAGGTGGGACGGCTACACCTTC
TRBV18	-	-	TRBJ1-5	CASSPFSNQPQHF	TGTGCCAGCTCACCATTCAGCAATCAGCCCCAGCATTTT
TRBV30	-	-	TRBJ2-7	CAWDPGSSYGQYF	TGTGCCTGGGATCCCGGGTCCTCCTACGGGCAGTACTTC
TRBV5-6	-	-	TRBJ2-7	CASSFFGTTYEQYF	TGTGCCAGCAGCTTCTTCGGGACCACCTACGAGCAGTACTTC
TRBV10-3	-	TRBD2	TRBJ2-2	CAISEGRERVGELFF	TGTGCCATCAGTGAAGGGCGGGAGAGGGTCGGGGAGCTGTTTTTT
TRBV4-1	-	TRBD2	TRBJ2-7	CASSRVAGGPLDEQYF	TGCGCCAGCAGCCGGGTAGCGGGGGGCCCCTTGGACGAGCAGTACTTC
TRBV13	-	-	TRBJ2-1	CASSRRGFNEQFF	TGTGCCAGCAGCCGACGGGGGTTCAATGAGCAGTTCTTC